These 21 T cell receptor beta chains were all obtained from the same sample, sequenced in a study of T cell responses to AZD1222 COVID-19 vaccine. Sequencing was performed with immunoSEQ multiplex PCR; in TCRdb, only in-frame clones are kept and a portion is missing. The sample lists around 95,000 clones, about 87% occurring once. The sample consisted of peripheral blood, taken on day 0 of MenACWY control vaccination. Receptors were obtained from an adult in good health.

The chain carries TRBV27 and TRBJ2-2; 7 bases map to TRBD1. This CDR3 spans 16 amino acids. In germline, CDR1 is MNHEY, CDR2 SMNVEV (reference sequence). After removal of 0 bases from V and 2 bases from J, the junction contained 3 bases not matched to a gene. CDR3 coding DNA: TGTGCCAGCAGTTTATCCTGGGACAGTAACACCGGGGAGCTGTTTTTT. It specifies CASSLSWDSNTGELFF.

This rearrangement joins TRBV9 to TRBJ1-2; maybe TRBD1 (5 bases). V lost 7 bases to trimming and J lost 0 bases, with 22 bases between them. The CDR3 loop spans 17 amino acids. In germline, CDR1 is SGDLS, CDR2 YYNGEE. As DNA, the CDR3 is TGTGCCAGCGGGAAAAACAAGCCCCAGGGTTCTAACTATGGCTACACCTTC. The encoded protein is CASGKNKPQGSNYGYTF.

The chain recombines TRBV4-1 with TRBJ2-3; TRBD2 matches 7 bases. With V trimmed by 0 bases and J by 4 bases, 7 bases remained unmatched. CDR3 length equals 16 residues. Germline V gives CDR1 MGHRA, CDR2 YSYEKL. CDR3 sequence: CASSQEWGGSADTQYF. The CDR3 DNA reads TGCGCCAGCAGCCAAGAGTGGGGAGGGTCGGCAGATACGCAGTATTTT.

The CDR3 sequence: CASSLWSSVETQYF. In DNA, the CDR3 is TGTGCCAGCAGCTTGTGGTCGTCGGTGGAGACCCAGTACTTC. The chain couples TRBV5-6 to TRBJ2-5; D unclear. The germline CDR1 and CDR2 sequences are SGHDT and YYEEEE. The CDR3 is made up of 14 amino acids. Trimming pared 1 base from V and 5 bases from J, leaving 12 bases between. Variable domain in full (rest from reference TRBV5-6 and TRBJ2-5): DAGVTQSPTHLIKTRGQQVTLRCSPKSGHDTVSWYQQALGQGPQFIFQYYEEEERQRGNFPDRFSGHQFPNYSSELNVNALLLGDSALYLCASSLWSSVETQYFGPGTRLLVL.

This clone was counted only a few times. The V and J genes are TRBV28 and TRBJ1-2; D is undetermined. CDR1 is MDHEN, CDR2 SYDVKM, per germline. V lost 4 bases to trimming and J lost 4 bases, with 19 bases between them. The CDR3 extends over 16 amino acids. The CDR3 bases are TGTGCCAGCAGTTCCCCCGACCCCCTAGACTCCTATGGCTACACCTTC. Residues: CASSSPDPLDSYGYTF.

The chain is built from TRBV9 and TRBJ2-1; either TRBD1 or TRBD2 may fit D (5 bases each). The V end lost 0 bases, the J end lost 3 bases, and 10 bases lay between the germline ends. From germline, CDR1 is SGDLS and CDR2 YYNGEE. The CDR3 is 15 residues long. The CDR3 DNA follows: TGTGCCAGCAGCGTAGGGGGACCGCACTACAATGAGCAGTTCTTC. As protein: CASSVGGPHYNEQFF.

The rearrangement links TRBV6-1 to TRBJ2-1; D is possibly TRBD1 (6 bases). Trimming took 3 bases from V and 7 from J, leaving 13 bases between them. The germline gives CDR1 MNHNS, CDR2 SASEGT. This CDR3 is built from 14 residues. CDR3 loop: CASSDVLRGNEQFF. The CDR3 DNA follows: TGTGCCAGCAGTGACGTACTAAGGGGGAATGAGCAGTTCTTC.

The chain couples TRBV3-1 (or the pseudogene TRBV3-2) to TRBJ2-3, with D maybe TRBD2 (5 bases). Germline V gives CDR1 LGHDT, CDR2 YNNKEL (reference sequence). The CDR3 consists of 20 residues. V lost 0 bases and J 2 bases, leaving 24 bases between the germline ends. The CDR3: CASSQDTARGLLAHTDTQYF. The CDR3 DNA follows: TGTGCCAGCAGCCAAGATACCGCTCGAGGACTCCTGGCCCACACAGATACGCAGTATTTT.

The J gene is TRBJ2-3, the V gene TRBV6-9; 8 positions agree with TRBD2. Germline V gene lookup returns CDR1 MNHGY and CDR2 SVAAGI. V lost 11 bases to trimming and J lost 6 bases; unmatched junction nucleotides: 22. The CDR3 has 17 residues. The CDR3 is CAGRERESRADTDTQYF. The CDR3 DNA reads TGTGCCGGACGGGAGCGGGAGTCCAGGGCCGATACGGATACGCAGTATTTT.

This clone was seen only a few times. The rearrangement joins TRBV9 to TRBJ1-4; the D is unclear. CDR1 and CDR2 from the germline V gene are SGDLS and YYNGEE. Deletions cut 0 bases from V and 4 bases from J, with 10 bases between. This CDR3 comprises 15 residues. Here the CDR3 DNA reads TGTGCCAGCAGCGTAGGTGTGGGCCGTAATGAAAAACTGTTTTTT. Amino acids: CASSVGVGRNEKLFF.

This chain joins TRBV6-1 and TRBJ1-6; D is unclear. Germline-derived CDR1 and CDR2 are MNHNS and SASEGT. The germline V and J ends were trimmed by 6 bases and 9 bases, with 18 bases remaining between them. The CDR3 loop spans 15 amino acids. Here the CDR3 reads CASRPVGVLGSPLHF. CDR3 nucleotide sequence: TGTGCCAGCAGGCCCGTTGGGGTGTTGGGTTCACCCCTCCACTTT.

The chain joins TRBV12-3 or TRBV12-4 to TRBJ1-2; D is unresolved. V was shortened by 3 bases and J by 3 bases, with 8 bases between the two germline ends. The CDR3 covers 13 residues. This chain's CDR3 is CASSFRGDYGYTF. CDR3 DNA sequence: TGTGCCAGCAGTTTTCGCGGGGACTATGGCTACACCTTC.

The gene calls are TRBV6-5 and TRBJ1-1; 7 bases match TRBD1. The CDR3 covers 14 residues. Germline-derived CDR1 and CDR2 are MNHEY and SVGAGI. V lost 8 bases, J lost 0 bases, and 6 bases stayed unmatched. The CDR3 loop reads CASGPTGMNTEAFF. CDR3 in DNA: TGTGCCAGCGGCCCGACAGGGATGAACACTGAAGCTTTCTTT.

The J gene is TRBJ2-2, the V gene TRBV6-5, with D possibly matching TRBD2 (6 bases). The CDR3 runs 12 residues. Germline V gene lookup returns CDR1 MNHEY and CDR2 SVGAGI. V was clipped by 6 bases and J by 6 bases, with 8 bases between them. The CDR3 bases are TGTGCCAGCAGGGAGGGGTCCGGGGAGCTGTTTTTT. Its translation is CASREGSGELFF.

The CDR3 nucleotides are TGCGCCAGCAGCCAATTGAGATCTAGCGGGAGGGCCCCTCTTAACGAGCAGTACTTC. Its protein is CASSQLRSSGRAPLNEQYF. This sequence joins TRBV4-1 and TRBJ2-7, with 12 nucleotides matching TRBD2. CDR3 length: 19 amino acids. Germline V CDR1 and CDR2: MGHRA, YSYEKL. V was clipped by 2 bases and J by 5 bases; unmatched bases: 16.

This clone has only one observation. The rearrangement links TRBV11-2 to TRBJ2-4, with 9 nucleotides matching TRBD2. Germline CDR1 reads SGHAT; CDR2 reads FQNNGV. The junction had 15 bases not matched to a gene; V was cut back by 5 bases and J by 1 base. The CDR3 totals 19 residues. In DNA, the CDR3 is TGTGCCAGCAGCAGGGGCGGGTCCAATAGCGGGAGCGCCAAAAACATTCAGTACTTC. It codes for CASSRGGSNSGSAKNIQYF.

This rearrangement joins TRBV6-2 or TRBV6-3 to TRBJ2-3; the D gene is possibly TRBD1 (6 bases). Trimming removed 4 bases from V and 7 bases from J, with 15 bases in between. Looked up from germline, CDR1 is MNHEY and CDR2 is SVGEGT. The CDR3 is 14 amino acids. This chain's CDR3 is CASSLTGDIHTQYF. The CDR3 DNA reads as TGTGCCAGCAGTTTGACAGGTGATATACATACGCAGTATTTT.

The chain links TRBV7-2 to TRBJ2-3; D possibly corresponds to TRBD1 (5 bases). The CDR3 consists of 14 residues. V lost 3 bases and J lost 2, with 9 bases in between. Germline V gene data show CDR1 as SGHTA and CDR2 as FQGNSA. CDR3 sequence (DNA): TGTGCCAGCAGCTTCCAGGGTGCCACAGATACGCAGTATTTT. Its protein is CASSFQGATDTQYF.

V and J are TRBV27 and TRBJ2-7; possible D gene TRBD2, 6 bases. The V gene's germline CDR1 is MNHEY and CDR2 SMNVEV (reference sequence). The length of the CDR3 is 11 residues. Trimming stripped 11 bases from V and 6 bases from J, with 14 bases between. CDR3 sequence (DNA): TGTGCCGTCTGGGGGAGGCGCGAGCAGTACTTC. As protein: CAVWGRREQYF.

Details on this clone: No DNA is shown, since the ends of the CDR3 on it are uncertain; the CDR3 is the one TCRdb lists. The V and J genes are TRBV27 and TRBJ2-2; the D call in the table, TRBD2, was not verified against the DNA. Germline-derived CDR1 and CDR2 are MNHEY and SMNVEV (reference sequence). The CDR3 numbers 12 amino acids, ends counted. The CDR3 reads CASSLRAGELFF.

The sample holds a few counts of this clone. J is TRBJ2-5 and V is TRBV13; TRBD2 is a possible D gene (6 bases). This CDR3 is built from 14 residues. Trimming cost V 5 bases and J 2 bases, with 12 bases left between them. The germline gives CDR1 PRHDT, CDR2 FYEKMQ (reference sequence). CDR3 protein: CASSRRGAQETQYF. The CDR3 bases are TGTGCCAGCAGCAGACGCGGGGCGCAAGAGACCCAGTACTTC. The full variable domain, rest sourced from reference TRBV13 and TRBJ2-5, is AAGVIQSPRHLIKEKRETATLKCYPIPRHDTVYWYQQGPGQDPQFLISFYEKMQSDKGSIPDRFSAQQFSDYHSELNMSSLELGDSALYFCASSRRGAQETQYFGPGTRLLVL.